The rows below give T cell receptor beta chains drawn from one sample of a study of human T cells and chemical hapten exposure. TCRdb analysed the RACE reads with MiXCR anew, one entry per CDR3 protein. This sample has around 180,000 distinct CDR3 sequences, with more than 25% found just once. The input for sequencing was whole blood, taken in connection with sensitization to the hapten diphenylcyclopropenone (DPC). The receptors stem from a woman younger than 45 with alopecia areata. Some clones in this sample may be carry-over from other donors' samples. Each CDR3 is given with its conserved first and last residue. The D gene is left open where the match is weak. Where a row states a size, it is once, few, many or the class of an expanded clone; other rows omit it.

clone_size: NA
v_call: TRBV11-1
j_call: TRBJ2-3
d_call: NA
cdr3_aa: CASSWDFNTDTQYF
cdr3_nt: TGTGCCAGCAGCTGGGACTTCAACACAGATACGCAGTATTTT

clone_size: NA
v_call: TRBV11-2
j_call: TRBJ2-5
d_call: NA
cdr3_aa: CASSSHHDPQETQYF
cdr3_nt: TGTGCCAGCAGCTCACACCACGACCCCCAAGAGACCCAGTACTTC

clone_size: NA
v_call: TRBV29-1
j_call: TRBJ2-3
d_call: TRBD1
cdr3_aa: CSVQGAGTDTQYF
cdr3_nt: TGCAGCGTCCAGGGGGCAGGCACAGATACGCAGTATTTT

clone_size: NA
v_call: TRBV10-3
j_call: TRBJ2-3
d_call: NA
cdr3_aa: CAISGAVSTDTQYF
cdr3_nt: TGTGCCATCAGTGGGGCAGTTAGCACAGATACGCAGTATTTT

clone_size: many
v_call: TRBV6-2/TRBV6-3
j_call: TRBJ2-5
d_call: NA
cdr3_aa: CASTGEGQETQYF
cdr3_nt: TGTGCCAGCACCGGTGAGGGCCAAGAGACCCAGTACTTC

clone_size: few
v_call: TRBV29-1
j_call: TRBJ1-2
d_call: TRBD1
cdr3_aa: CSVPRDRDNYGYTF
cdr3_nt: TGCAGCGTTCCCCGGGACAGAGATAACTATGGCTACACCTTC

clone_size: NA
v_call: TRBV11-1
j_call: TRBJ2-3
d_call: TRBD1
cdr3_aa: CASSLGQGVDTDTQYF
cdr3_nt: TGTGCCAGCAGCTTGGGACAGGGGGTCGACACAGATACGCAGTATTTT

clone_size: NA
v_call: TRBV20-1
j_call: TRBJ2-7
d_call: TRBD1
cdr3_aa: CSARKDRVSYEQYF
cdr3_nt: TGCAGTGCTAGGAAGGACAGGGTATCCTACGAGCAGTACTTC

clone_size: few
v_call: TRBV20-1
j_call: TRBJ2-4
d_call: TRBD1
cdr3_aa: CSGMTGGQKNIQYF
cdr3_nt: TGCAGTGGTATGACAGGGGGACAAAAAAACATTCAGTACTTC

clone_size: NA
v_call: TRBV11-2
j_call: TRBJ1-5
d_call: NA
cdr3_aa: CASSLVRGEQHF
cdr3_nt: TGTGCCAGCAGCTTAGTTAGGGGAGAACAGCATTTT